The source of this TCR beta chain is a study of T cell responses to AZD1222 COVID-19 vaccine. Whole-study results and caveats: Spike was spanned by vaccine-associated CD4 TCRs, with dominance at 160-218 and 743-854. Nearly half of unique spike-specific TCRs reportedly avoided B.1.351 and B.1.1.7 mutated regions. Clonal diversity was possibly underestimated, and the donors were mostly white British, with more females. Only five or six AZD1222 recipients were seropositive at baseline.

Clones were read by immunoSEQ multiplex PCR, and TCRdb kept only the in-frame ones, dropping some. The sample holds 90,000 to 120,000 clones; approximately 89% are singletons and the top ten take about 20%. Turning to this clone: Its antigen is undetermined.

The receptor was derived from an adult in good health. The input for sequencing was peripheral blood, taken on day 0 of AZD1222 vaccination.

This CDR3 is CASSLEAGGPYEQYF. CDR3 DNA: TGTGCCAGCAGCTTAGAAGCGGGGGGCCCCTACGAGCAGTACTTC. This chain uses TRBV7-2 with TRBJ2-7; 9 nucleotides agree with TRBD2. Germline-derived CDR1 and CDR2 are SGHTA and FQGNSA. The CDR3 sequence is 15 residues long. V shed 1 base, J shed 2 bases, and the junction held 3 bases outside the gene matches.